This T cell receptor beta chain was recovered during a study of cytomegalovirus exposure and HLA in healthy donors. Study-wide findings and caveats: A later analysis found first-cohort TCR clusters tended to co-occur in the 120 validation repertoires.

This CDR3 region has 14 residues. The germline V gene encodes CDR1 LGHNA and CDR2 YSLEER. Trimming pared 2 bases from V and 5 bases from J, leaving 12 bases between. Comment on this clone: Its antigen is unknown.

The table came from immunoSEQ multiplex PCR; TCRdb's copy has only in-frame clones and leaves some out. The table shows approximately 150,000 clones, with approximately 86% occurring only once. The sequence derives from a man aged 18 to 35 in good health and CMV-seropositive. Sequenced: PBMCs. The chain employs TRBV4-3 and TRBJ1-1; maybe TRBD1 (6 bases). CDR3 protein: CASSQNGGRTEAFF. As DNA, the CDR3 is TGCGCCAGCAGCCAAAACGGGGGGCGTACTGAAGCTTTCTTT.